This T cell receptor (beta chain) was observed in a study of shared clonotypes between healthy human individuals. The CDR3 runs to 16 residues. Trimming took off 6 bases at V and 1 base at J, with 16 bases between the two ends. Germline values: CDR1 KGHSH, CDR2 LQKENI. Sequencing was performed with immunoSEQ multiplex PCR; in TCRdb, only in-frame clones are kept and a portion is missing. The sample shows about 380,000 clones, about 96% of them seen only once. The CD8 memory fraction combined CD45RO+ cells with TemRA cells (CCR7-negative CD45RA+). On this clone itself: Its antigen is unidentified.

Study-wide findings and caveats: The represented genetic and exposure-history diversity was limited by the small number of donors.

Source material: memory CD8+ T cells sorted from blood. The subset: CD45RO+ cells pooled with CCR7-negative TemRA cells. The clonotype was recovered from a man aged 25 to 40 in good health. V gene TRBV18 combines with J gene TRBJ1-3; D unresolved. The CDR3 nucleotides read TGTGCCAGCTCCCTACGGTTTAGTAGTTCTGGAAACACCATATATTTT. This gives the protein CASSLRFSSSGNTIYF.